This entry concerns a single TCR beta chain. These data come from a study of regulatory T cells in long-lasting Graves disease. Combining iRepertoire HTBI primers with Arm-PCR of CDR3 regions, the authors built TCR beta libraries. Via MiXCR, TCRdb re-called the multiplex PCR reads, giving one row per CDR3 protein. The table includes under 700,000 distinct CDR3 sequences, approximately 16% detected once. Time point given: newly diagnosed GD, antithyroid drugs for less than 3 months. RNA from PBMCs was the source of the TCR library. The CDR3 has 10 amino acids. The V and J ends lost 7 bases and 4 bases respectively, with 4 bases between them. Germline assignment: CDR1 LNHDA and CDR2 SQIVND (reference sequence). The same sample was also used in a study of T cells in Graves' hyperthyroidism and ophthalmopathy. That source reports: Every diagnosis used clinical symptoms, serum thyroxine and TRAb, thyroid ultrasound and orbital computed tomography. Peripheral blood also featured most of the thyroid clonotypes expanded above 0.001.

The rearrangement links TRBV19 to TRBJ1-1; D is undetermined. The clonotype originates from a woman in her forties or fifties with Graves disease. The material was peripheral blood mononuclear cells (PBMCs), obtained at new diagnosis, from a patient treated with antithyroid drugs. CDR3 DNA: TGTGCCAGTATGACCACTGAAGCTTTCTTT. This translates into CASMTTEAFF.